The clone carrying this TCR beta chain was counted once. The data were obtained in a study of T cell responses to AZD1222 COVID-19 vaccine. The CDR3 spans 16 residues. The V and J ends lost 1 base and 7 bases, in that order; junction bases with no gene match: 7. Germline loops: CDR1 SNHLY, CDR2 FYNNEI. Method: immunoSEQ multiplex PCR; TCRdb's copy keeps in-frame clones and lacks some. The sample comprises 120,000 to 150,000 clones, 88% of which are singletons, and approximately 5.4% rests with the top ten. The gene calls are TRBV2 and TRBJ1-6; 7 bases are a match to TRBD1. This receptor was obtained from an adult who received the MenACWY meningococcal vaccine as a control. The sample consisted of peripheral blood, taken 28 days after the second dose of the MenACWY control vaccine. The CDR3, as DNA: TGTGCCAGCAGTGAAGTCGTTGACAGGGAGAATTCACCCCTCCACTTT. As protein: CASSEVVDRENSPLHF.